What follows is one T cell receptor beta chain and its context. Next came a second PCR, run for about 6 to 11 cycles, which used a sample-barcoded 5' primer along with a J-beta primer mix. One entry per CDR3 protein, called by TCRdb with MiXCR from the 5' RACE reads. Here the sample spans some 640,000 distinct CDR3 sequences, roughly 31% being singletons. Germline-derived CDR1 and CDR2 are SGHRS and YFSETQ. This CDR3 spans 15 amino acids. Trimming shortened V by 4 bases and J by 0 bases, and 12 bases separated the two germline ends. This record comes from a study of blood T cells in healthy people across ages.

The specimen was blood. This clonotype was sampled from a woman aged 80 or older in good health. V is TRBV5-1 and J is TRBJ2-3; maybe TRBD1 (5 bases). The CDR3 DNA reads as TGCGCCAGCAGCCCGGACACCGCTAGCACAGATACGCAGTATTTT. The encoded protein is CASSPDTASTDTQYF. The full variable domain, with the rest looked up from reference TRBV5-1 and TRBJ2-3, is KAGVTQTPRYLIKTRGQQVTLSCSPISGHRSVSWYQQTPGQGLQFLFEYFSETQRNKGNFPGRFSGRQFSNSRSEMNVSTLELGDSALYLCASSPDTASTDTQYFGPGTRLTVL.